Below, 15 T cell receptor beta chains from the same sample are listed, as sequenced in a study of shared clonotypes between healthy human individuals. Here immunoSEQ multiplex PCR was the method, and the copy in TCRdb shows in-frame clones only, minus some. The repertoire holds roughly 400,000 clones, about 96% seen once, with approximately 0.32% in the top ten. The material sequenced was memory CD8+ T cells sorted from blood. Subset here: CD45RO+ cells pooled with CCR7-negative TemRA cells. The receptors were gathered from a man aged 30 to 45 in good health.

The chain recombines TRBV4-1 with TRBJ2-3; maybe TRBD2 (6 bases). Germline V gives CDR1 MGHRA, CDR2 YSYEKL. Deletions cut 0 bases from V and 0 bases from J, with 7 bases between. CDR3 length: 15 residues. The CDR3, as DNA: TGCGCCAGCAGCCAAGACGGGAGAAGCACAGATACGCAGTATTTT. Translated: CASSQDGRSTDTQYF.

The chain carries TRBV6-6 and TRBJ2-1, with 10 bases fitting TRBD2. The CDR3 totals 14 residues. Unmatched junction bases numbered 1, after V lost 5 bases and J lost 3 bases. Per germline, CDR1 MNHNY and CDR2 SVGAGI (reference sequence). CDR3 residues: CASSPSGSYNEQFF. The CDR3 DNA reads as TGTGCCAGCAGTCCTAGCGGGAGCTACAATGAGCAGTTCTTC.

The chain combines TRBV15 with TRBJ2-7; weak D call: TRBD1 (6 bases). V lost 0 bases and J 4 bases, leaving 13 bases between the germline ends. Germline V gene lookup returns CDR1 LNHNV and CDR2 YYDKDF (reference sequence). The CDR3 is 15 amino acids. In DNA form, the CDR3 reads TGTGCCACCAGCAGAGACGAGCAGGGGATGTACGAGCAGTACTTC. Its protein product is CATSRDEQGMYEQYF.

The gene calls are TRBV19 and TRBJ1-5, with 8 nucleotides matching TRBD1. This CDR3 contains 15 residues. Germline V gene data show CDR1 as LNHDA and CDR2 as SQIVND (reference sequence). The J segment lost 5 bases and the V segment lost 4 bases, leaving 7 bases of the junction unmatched. CDR3 sequence reads: CASSTVRGRDQPQHF. The CDR3 coding sequence is TGTGCCAGTAGTACCGTCAGGGGGCGCGATCAGCCCCAGCATTTT. Filled out from reference TRBV19 and TRBJ1-5, the complete variable domain reads DGGITQSPKYLFRKEGQNVTLSCEQNLNHDAMYWYRQDPGQGLRLIYYSQIVNDFQKGDIAEGYSVSREKKESFPLTVTSAQKNPTAFYLCASSTVRGRDQPQHFGDGTRLSIL.

The rearrangement links TRBV7-2 to TRBJ2-7, with 10 bases matching TRBD2. Germline V gene data show CDR1 as SGHTA and CDR2 as FQGNSA. Trimming took 5 bases from V and 2 from J; bases not matched to a gene: 12. The length of the CDR3 is 17 residues. The CDR3 DNA reads TGTGCCAGCAGCCCTCAAAGCGGGAGGGCCACACCCTACGAGCAGTACTTC. Its protein is CASSPQSGRATPYEQYF.

V and J are TRBV27 and TRBJ1-2; tentatively, D is TRBD1 (5 bases). The CDR3 consists of 13 residues. Per germline, CDR1 MNHEY and CDR2 SMNVEV (reference sequence). V was cut by 5 bases and J by 1 base, with 8 bases left in between. The CDR3 region has the DNA TGTGCCAGCAGTGTCACAGGTAACTATGGCTACACCTTC. It encodes CASSVTGNYGYTF.

V and J are TRBV5-6 and TRBJ2-3; 9 nucleotides agree with TRBD1. The CDR3 extends over 16 amino acids. Trimming cost V 3 bases and J 7 bases; bases outside gene matches: 12. Looked up from germline, CDR1 is SGHDT and CDR2 is YYEEEE. CDR3 in amino acids: CASSSLMGQGDNTQYF. The CDR3 DNA sequence: TGTGCCAGCAGCTCGCTGATGGGACAGGGTGACAATACGCAGTATTTT. The full variable domain, rest sourced from reference TRBV5-6 and TRBJ2-3, is DAGVTQSPTHLIKTRGQQVTLRCSPKSGHDTVSWYQQALGQGPQFIFQYYEEEERQRGNFPDRFSGHQFPNYSSELNVNALLLGDSALYLCASSSLMGQGDNTQYFGPGTRLTVL.

This chain links TRBV28 with TRBJ1-5, with D hard to call. Germline CDR1 MDHEN, CDR2 SYDVKM. V dropped 8 bases and J dropped 4 bases, with 9 bases sitting between them. This CDR3 spans 12 amino acids. This CDR3 is CASAPRNQPQHF. In DNA form, the CDR3 reads TGTGCCAGCGCTCCCAGGAATCAGCCCCAGCATTTT.

The chain couples TRBV4-2 to TRBJ2-1; D remains unclear. The CDR3 length is 16 residues. V lost 2 bases and J 5 bases, leaving 16 bases between the germline ends. Germline values: CDR1 LGHNA, CDR2 YNFKEQ. CDR3 in amino acids: CASSQNITCRHNEQFF. As DNA, the CDR3 is TGTGCCAGCAGCCAAAACATTACGTGTCGGCACAATGAGCAGTTCTTC.

The genes are TRBV9 and TRBJ1-2; 7 positions agree with TRBD1. The germline V gene encodes CDR1 SGDLS and CDR2 YYNGEE. Losses at the gene ends were 1 base for V and 4 bases for J; bases not matched to a gene: 4. CDR3 length: 14 amino acids. DNA for the CDR3: TGTGCCAGCAGCGTATCGGACAGGTCCTATGGCTACACCTTC. Translation: CASSVSDRSYGYTF.

About this clone itself: Other DNA sequences in the sample encode the same CDR3. The chain employs TRBV5-1 and TRBJ2-5; possible D gene TRBD1, 7 bases. This CDR3 region has 14 residues. From germline, CDR1 is SGHRS and CDR2 YFSETQ. V was pared by 0 bases and J by 4 bases, with 10 bases between. Written as DNA, the CDR3 is TGCGCCAGCAGCTTGGGACAGGGAGGAGAGACCCAGTACTTC. Amino acid sequence: CASSLGQGGETQYF.

The chain uses TRBV7-2 and TRBJ2-3; 10 bases align to TRBD2. Germline lookup yields CDR1 SGHTA and CDR2 FQGNSA. This CDR3 is 17 amino acids long. V lost 3 bases, J lost 0 bases, and 6 bases stayed unmatched. The CDR3 bases are TGTGCCAGCAGCTTCGGGGCTAGCGGGAGTAGCACAGATACGCAGTATTTT. Translation: CASSFGASGSSTDTQYF.

For this clone: Distinct nucleotide sequences in the sample also encode this CDR3. J is TRBJ2-1 and V is TRBV10-3, with a tentative D call TRBD1 (6 bases). With 0 bases removed from V and 0 bases from J, the gap between germline ends came to 6 bases. The CDR3 has 15 residues. Germline assignment: CDR1 ENHRY and CDR2 SYGVKD. The CDR3 loop is CAISESGGSYNEQFF. The CDR3 DNA reads as TGTGCCATCAGTGAGTCAGGGGGCTCCTACAATGAGCAGTTCTTC.

This chain uses TRBV13 with TRBJ2-7; 14 bases agree with TRBD2. This CDR3 has 15 residues. From germline, CDR1 is PRHDT and CDR2 FYEKMQ (reference sequence). V lost 6 bases to trimming and J lost 7 bases; unmatched junction nucleotides: 8. The CDR3 loop reads CASRTSGTSGSEQYF. DNA of the CDR3: TGTGCCAGCAGAACCTCCGGGACTAGCGGGAGTGAGCAGTACTTC.

V and J are TRBV19 and TRBJ1-2; D is uncertain. CDR1 LNHDA and CDR2 SQIVND come from the germline V gene (reference sequence). The CDR3 runs 12 residues. V shed 5 bases and J shed 3 bases, with 7 bases lying between them. The CDR3 bases are TGTGCCAGTAGTTTGCCTGACTATGGCTACACCTTC. Its protein is CASSLPDYGYTF. Using reference TRBV19 and TRBJ1-2 for the parts outside the CDR3, the full variable domain is DGGITQSPKYLFRKEGQNVTLSCEQNLNHDAMYWYRQDPGQGLRLIYYSQIVNDFQKGDIAEGYSVSREKKESFPLTVTSAQKNPTAFYLCASSLPDYGYTFGSGTRLTVV.